Described below is a single T cell receptor (beta chain) sequence and its context. Its antigen is unidentified. The data belong to a study of cytomegalovirus exposure and HLA in healthy donors. Trimming pared 8 bases from V and 7 bases from J, leaving 18 bases between. Germline CDR1 and CDR2: MNHNS and SASEGT. The CDR3 is made up of 15 amino acids. The PCR ran on 60 Vbeta and 13 Jbeta primers. Profiled with immunoSEQ multiplex PCR; TCRdb holds only in-frame clones, not every one. The table lists some 93,000 clones, about 79% of them singletons. Study-level results: Fewer N-insertions (relative to the approximately 700-donor mean) were reportedly seen in an Asian-associated ancestry cluster in a later analysis.

V is TRBV6-1 and J is TRBJ1-6; the D gene is possibly TRBD1 (6 bases). The receptor was derived from a man aged 50-59 years in good health and CMV-seronegative. Sequenced sample: PBMCs. The CDR3 DNA reads TGTGCCAGCTCGTCCAGGGGTCAAGGAAATTCACCCCTCCACTTT. The encoded protein is CASSSRGQGNSPLHF.